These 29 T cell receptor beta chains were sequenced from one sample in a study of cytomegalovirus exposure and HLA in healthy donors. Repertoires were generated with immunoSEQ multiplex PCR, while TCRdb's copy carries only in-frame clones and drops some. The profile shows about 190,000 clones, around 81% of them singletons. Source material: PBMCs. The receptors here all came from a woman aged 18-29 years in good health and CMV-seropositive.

CDR3 nucleotides: TGTGCCAGCAGCTCCGGGGGGATGTCAGAACAGCCCCAGCATTTT. Encoded protein: CASSSGGMSEQPQHF. This sequence joins TRBV7-9 and TRBJ1-5; TRBD1 is a possible D gene (5 bases). Trimming took off 4 bases at V and 7 bases at J, with 17 bases between the two ends. This CDR3 has 15 residues. Germline V gene sequence: CDR1 SEHNR, CDR2 FQNEAQ (reference sequence).

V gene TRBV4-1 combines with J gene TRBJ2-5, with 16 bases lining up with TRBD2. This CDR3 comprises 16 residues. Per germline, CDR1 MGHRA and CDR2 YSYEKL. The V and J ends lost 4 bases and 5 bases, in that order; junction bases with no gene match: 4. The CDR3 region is CASSRGTSGGAETQYF. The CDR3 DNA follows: TGCGCCAGCAGCCGAGGGACTAGCGGGGGGGCTGAGACCCAGTACTTC.

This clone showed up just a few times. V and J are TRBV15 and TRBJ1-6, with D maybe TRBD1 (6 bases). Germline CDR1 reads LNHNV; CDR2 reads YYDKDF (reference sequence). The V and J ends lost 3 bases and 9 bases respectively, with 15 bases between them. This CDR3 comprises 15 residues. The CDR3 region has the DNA TGTGCCACCAGCAGCAAGAGGTACAGGGTTTCACCCCTCCACTTT. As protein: CATSSKRYRVSPLHF.

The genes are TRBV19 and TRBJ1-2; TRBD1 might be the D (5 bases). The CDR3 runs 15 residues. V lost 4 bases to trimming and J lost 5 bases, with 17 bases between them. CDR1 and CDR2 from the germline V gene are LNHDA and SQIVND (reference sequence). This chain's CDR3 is CASSRSGAAIYGYTF. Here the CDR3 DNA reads TGTGCCAGTAGTAGATCTGGGGCGGCGATATATGGCTACACCTTC.

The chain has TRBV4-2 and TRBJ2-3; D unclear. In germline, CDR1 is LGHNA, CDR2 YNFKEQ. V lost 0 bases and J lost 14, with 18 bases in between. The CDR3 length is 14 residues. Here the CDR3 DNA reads TGTGCCAGCAGCCAAGACCGCCAGCGCCCGTGGGTGTATTTT. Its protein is CASSQDRQRPWVYF.

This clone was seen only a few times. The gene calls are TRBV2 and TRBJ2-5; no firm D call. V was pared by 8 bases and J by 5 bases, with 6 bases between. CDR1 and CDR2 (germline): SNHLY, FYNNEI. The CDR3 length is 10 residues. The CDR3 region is CASHLETQYF. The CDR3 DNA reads TGTGCCAGCCACTTGGAGACCCAGTACTTC.

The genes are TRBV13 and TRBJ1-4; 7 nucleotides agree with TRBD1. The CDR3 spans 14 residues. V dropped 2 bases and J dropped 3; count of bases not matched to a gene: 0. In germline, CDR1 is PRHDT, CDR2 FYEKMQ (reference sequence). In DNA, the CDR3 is TGTGCCAGCAGCTTACAGGGGGCTAATGAAAAACTGTTTTTT. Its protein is CASSLQGANEKLFF.

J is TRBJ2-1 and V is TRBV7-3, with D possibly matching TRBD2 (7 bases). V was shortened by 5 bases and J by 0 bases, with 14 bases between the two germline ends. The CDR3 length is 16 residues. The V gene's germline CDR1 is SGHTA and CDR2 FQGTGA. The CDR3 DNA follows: TGTGCCAGCAGCATCGGCGGGGGCGCCTCCTACAATGAGCAGTTCTTC. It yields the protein CASSIGGGASYNEQFF.

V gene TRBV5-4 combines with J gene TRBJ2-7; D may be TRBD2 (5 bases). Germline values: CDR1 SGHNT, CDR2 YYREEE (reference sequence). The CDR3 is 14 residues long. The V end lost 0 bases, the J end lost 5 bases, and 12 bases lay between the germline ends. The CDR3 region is CASSLVLGANEQYF. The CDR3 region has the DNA TGTGCCAGCAGCTTGGTACTGGGAGCCAACGAGCAGTACTTC.

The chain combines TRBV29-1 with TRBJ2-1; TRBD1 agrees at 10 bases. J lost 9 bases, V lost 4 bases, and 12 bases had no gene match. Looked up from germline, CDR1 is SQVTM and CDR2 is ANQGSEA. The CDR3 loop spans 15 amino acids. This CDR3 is CSVAARDRGRSEQFF. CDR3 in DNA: TGCAGCGTTGCAGCTCGGGACAGGGGCCGGAGTGAGCAGTTCTTC.

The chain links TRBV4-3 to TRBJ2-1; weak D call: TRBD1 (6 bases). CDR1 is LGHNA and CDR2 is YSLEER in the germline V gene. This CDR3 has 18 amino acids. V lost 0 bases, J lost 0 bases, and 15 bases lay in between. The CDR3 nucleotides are TGCGCCAGCAGCCAAGAGAATAGTAGGGGGAGCTCCTACAATGAGCAGTTCTTC. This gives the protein CASSQENSRGSSYNEQFF.

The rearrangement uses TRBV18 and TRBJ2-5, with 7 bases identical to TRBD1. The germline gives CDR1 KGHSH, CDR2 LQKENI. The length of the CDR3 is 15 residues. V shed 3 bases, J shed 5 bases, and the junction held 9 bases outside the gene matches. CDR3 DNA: TGTGCCAGCTCACCCGGAGCAGGGACAGAGGAGACCCAGTACTTC. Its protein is CASSPGAGTEETQYF.

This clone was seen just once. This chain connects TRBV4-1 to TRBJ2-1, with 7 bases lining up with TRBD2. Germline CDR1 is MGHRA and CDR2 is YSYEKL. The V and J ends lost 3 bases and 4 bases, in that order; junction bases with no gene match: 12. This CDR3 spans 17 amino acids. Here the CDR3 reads CASSQAGRGGGYNEQFF. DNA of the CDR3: TGCGCCAGCAGCCAGGCAGGGAGGGGTGGCGGATACAATGAGCAGTTCTTC.

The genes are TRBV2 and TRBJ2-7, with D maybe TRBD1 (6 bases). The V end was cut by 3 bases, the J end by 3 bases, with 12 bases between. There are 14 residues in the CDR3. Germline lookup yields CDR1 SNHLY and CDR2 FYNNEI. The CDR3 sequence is CASSENRVLYEQYF. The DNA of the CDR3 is TGTGCCAGCAGTGAGAACAGGGTCCTCTACGAGCAGTACTTC.

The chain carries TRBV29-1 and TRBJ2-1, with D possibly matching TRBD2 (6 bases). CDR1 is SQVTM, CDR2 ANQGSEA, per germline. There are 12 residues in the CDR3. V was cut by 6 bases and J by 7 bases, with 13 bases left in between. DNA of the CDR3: TGCAGCGTCCTGACTAGATCTAATGAGCAGTTCTTC. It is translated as CSVLTRSNEQFF.

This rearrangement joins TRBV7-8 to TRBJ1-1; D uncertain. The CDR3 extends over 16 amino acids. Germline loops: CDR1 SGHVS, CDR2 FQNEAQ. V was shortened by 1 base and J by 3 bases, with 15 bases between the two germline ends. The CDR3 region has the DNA TGTGCCAGCAGCTTAGTACGGCGGCAGTTTTACACTGAAGCTTTCTTT. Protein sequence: CASSLVRRQFYTEAFF. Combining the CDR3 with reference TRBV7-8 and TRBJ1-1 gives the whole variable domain GAGVSQSPRYKVAKRGQDVALRCDPISGHVSLFWYQQALGQGPEFLTYFQNEAQLDKSGLPSDRFFAERPEGSVSTLKIQRTQQEDSAVYLCASSLVRRQFYTEAFFGQGTRLTVV.

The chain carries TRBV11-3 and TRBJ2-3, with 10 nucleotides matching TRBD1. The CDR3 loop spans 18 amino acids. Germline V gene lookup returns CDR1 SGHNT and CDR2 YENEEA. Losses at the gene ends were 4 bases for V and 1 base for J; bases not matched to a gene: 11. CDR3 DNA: TGTGCCAGCAGCTCCTCCGGGACAGGGGTAATGGGCACAGATACGCAGTATTTT. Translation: CASSSSGTGVMGTDTQYF.

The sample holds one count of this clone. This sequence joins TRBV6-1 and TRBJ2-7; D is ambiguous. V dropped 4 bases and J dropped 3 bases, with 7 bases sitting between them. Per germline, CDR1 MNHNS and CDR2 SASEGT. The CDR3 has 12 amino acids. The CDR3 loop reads CASSVVYYEQYF. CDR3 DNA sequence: TGTGCCAGCAGTGTCGTCTACTACGAGCAGTACTTC.

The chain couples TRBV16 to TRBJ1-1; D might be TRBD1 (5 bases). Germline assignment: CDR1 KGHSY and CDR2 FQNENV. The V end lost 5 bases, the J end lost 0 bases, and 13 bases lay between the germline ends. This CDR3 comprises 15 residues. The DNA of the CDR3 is TGTGCCAGCAGCGGGGGACTGGGGATGAACACTGAAGCTTTCTTT. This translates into CASSGGLGMNTEAFF. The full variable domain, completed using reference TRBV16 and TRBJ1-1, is GEEVAQTPKHLVRGEGQKAKLYCAPIKGHSYVFWYQQVLKNEFKFLISFQNENVFDETGMPKERFSAKCLPNSPCSLEIQATKLEDSAVYFCASSGGLGMNTEAFFGQGTRLTVV.

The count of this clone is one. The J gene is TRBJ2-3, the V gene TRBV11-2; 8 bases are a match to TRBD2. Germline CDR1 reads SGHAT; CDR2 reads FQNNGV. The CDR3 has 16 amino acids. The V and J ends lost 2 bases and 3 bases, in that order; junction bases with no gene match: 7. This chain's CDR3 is CASSLSSGGLTDTQYF. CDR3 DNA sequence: TGTGCCAGCAGCTTATCCAGCGGGGGTTTAACAGATACGCAGTATTTT.

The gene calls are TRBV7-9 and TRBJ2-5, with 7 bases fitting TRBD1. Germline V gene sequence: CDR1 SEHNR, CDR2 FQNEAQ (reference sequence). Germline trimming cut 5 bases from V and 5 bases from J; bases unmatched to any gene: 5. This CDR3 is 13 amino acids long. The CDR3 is CASSPTGWETQYF. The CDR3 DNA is TGTGCCAGCAGCCCGACAGGGTGGGAGACCCAGTACTTC.

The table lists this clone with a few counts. Here the CDR3 reads CASSLGTGGNQPQHF. CDR3 DNA sequence: TGTGCCAGCAGTCTTGGGACAGGGGGCAATCAGCCCCAGCATTTT. V and J are TRBV6-1 and TRBJ1-5; 10 bases fit TRBD1. Germline V lookup: CDR1 MNHNS, CDR2 SASEGT. The CDR3 sequence is 15 residues long. V gave up 5 bases and J gave up 2 bases; unmatched junction bases: 3.

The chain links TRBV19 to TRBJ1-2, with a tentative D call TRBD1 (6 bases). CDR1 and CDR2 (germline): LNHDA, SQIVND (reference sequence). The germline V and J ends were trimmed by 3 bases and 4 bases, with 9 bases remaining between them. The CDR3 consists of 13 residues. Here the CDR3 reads CASSMIRGYGYTF. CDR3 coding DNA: TGTGCCAGTAGTATGATCAGGGGCTATGGCTACACCTTC.

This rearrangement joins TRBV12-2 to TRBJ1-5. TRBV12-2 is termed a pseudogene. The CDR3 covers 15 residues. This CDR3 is CASRLEPLDNQPQHF. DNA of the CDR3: TGTGCAAGTCGCTTAGAACCACTAGACAATCAGCCCCAGCATTTT.

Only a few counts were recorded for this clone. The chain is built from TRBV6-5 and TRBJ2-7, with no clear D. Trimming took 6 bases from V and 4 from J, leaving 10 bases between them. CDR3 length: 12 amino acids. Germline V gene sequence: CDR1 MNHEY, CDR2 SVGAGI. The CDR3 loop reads CASSPSGYEQYF. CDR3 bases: TGTGCCAGCAGCCCCTCGGGTTACGAGCAGTACTTC.

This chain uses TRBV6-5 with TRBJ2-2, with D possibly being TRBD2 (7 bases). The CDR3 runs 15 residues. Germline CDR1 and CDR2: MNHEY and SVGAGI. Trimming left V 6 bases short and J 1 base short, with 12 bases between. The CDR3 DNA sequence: TGTGCCAGCAGACGGGGGGCTGTGAACACCGGGGAGCTGTTTTTT. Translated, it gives CASRRGAVNTGELFF.

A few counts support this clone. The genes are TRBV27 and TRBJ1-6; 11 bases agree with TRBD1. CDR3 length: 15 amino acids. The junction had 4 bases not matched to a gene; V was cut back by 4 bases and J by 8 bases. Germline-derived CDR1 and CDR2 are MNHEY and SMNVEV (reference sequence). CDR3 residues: CASSSPGQGDSPLHF. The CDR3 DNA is TGTGCCAGCAGTTCACCGGGACAGGGGGATTCACCCCTCCACTTT.

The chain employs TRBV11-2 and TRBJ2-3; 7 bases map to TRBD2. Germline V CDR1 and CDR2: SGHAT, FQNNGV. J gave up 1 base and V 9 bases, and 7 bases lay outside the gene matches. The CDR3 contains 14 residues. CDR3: CASSSGSGTDTQYF. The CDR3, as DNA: TGTGCCAGTAGTAGCGGGTCCGGCACAGATACGCAGTATTTT.

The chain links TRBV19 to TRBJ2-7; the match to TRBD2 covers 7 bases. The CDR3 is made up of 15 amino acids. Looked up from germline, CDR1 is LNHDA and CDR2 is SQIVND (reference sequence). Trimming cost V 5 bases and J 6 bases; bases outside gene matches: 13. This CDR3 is CASSLLGGTRSEQYF. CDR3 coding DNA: TGTGCCAGTAGTCTCCTCGGGGGGACCCGCTCCGAGCAGTACTTC. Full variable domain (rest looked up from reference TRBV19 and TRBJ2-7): DGGITQSPKYLFRKEGQNVTLSCEQNLNHDAMYWYRQDPGQGLRLIYYSQIVNDFQKGDIAEGYSVSREKKESFPLTVTSAQKNPTAFYLCASSLLGGTRSEQYFGPGTRLTVT.